The rows below give T cell receptor beta chains drawn from one sample of a study of molecular identifiers for immune sequencing clone quantification. TCRdb used MiXCR to reprocess the PCR reads, holding one entry per CDR3 protein. The data show 300,000 to 400,000 distinct CDR3 sequences, about 20% seen once. The specimen sequenced was naive CD8+ T cells from blood, with Jurkat cell RNA spiked in. Receptor source: a human donor in good health. Some libraries in this study had Jurkat cell RNA spiked in. Both conserved end residues are part of each CDR3. Each record gives: CDR3 length, V gene, clone size, D gene, J gene, CDR3 protein, CDR3 DNA. A D gene is named only where the DNA matches it firmly. Not every row has a clone size; where given, it reads once, few, many or a size class.

cdr3_length: 18; v_call: TRBV7-2; clone_size: many; d_call: TRBD2; j_call: TRBJ2-5; cdr3_aa: CASSPISSGGGLQETQYF; cdr3_nt: TGTGCCAGCAGCCCCATCTCTAGCGGGGGGGGCCTCCAAGAGACCCAGTACTTC
cdr3_length: 14; v_call: TRBV9; clone_size: many; d_call: TRBD1; j_call: TRBJ1-5; cdr3_aa: CASSGQGVNQPQHF; cdr3_nt: TGTGCCAGCAGCGGCCAGGGGGTAAATCAGCCCCAGCATTTT
cdr3_length: 10; v_call: TRBV12-3/TRBV12-4; clone_size: .; d_call: .; j_call: TRBJ2-3; cdr3_aa: CASRAGTQYF; cdr3_nt: TGTGCCAGTAGGGCAGGTACGCAGTATTTT
cdr3_length: 13; v_call: TRBV14; clone_size: many; d_call: .; j_call: TRBJ1-2; cdr3_aa: CASSLGRTYGYTF; cdr3_nt: TGTGCCAGCAGCCTGGGACGAACCTATGGCTACACCTTC
cdr3_length: 16; v_call: TRBV20-1; clone_size: many; d_call: .; j_call: TRBJ2-3; cdr3_aa: CSAPSREGLPFDTQYF; cdr3_nt: TGCAGTGCTCCTTCCAGGGAAGGCCTTCCATTTGATACGCAGTATTTT
cdr3_length: 14; v_call: TRBV2; clone_size: many; d_call: .; j_call: TRBJ1-1; cdr3_aa: CASSERWGNTEAFF; cdr3_nt: TGTGCCAGCAGTGAAAGGTGGGGTAACACTGAAGCTTTCTTT
cdr3_length: 13; v_call: TRBV11-2; clone_size: few; d_call: .; j_call: TRBJ2-3; cdr3_aa: CASSHFTTDTQYF; cdr3_nt: TGTGCCAGCAGCCACTTCACCACAGATACGCAGTATTTT
cdr3_length: 14; v_call: TRBV6-5; clone_size: many; d_call: .; j_call: TRBJ2-3; cdr3_aa: CATSPTSPSDTQYF; cdr3_nt: TGTGCCACTTCGCCGACCTCACCCTCAGATACGCAGTATTTT
cdr3_length: 17; v_call: TRBV4-2; clone_size: .; d_call: TRBD2; j_call: TRBJ2-3; cdr3_aa: CASSHDPGLAGTDTQYF; cdr3_nt: TGTGCCAGCAGCCATGACCCGGGACTAGCGGGCACAGATACGCAGTATTTT
cdr3_length: 15; v_call: TRBV6-5; clone_size: many; d_call: TRBD2; j_call: TRBJ2-5; cdr3_aa: CASSYSTSGKSAQYF; cdr3_nt: TGTGCCAGCAGTTACTCGACTAGCGGAAAATCTGCCCAGTACTTC
cdr3_length: 17; v_call: TRBV7-2; clone_size: many; d_call: .; j_call: TRBJ2-1; cdr3_aa: CASSFSLYGGLRSEQFF; cdr3_nt: TGTGCCAGCAGCTTTTCCCTATACGGGGGTTTAAGGAGTGAGCAGTTCTTC
cdr3_length: 15; v_call: TRBV20-1; clone_size: many; d_call: TRBD2; j_call: TRBJ2-1; cdr3_aa: CSADRLAGGGNEQFF; cdr3_nt: TGCAGTGCTGACAGACTAGCGGGAGGAGGCAATGAGCAGTTCTTC
cdr3_length: 15; v_call: TRBV27; clone_size: many; d_call: TRBD1; j_call: TRBJ2-7; cdr3_aa: CASSSTGTGYYEQYF; cdr3_nt: TGTGCCAGCAGCTCCACCGGGACAGGATACTACGAGCAGTACTTC
cdr3_length: 18; v_call: TRBV4-3; clone_size: .; d_call: .; j_call: TRBJ2-1; cdr3_aa: CASSQDVGGTLVYNEQFF; cdr3_nt: TGCGCCAGCAGCCAAGATGTCGGGGGAACCCTTGTCTACAATGAGCAGTTCTTC
cdr3_length: 15; v_call: TRBV4-1; clone_size: many; d_call: TRBD1; j_call: TRBJ1-1; cdr3_aa: CASSQAGTGHLEAFF; cdr3_nt: TGCGCCAGCAGCCAAGCCGGGACAGGCCACCTCGAGGCTTTCTTT
cdr3_length: 14; v_call: TRBV30; clone_size: .; d_call: TRBD2; j_call: TRBJ2-1; cdr3_aa: CAWSPTSGSYEQFF; cdr3_nt: TGTGCCTGGAGTCCGACTAGCGGGAGTTATGAGCAGTTCTTC
cdr3_length: 14; v_call: TRBV6-6; clone_size: many; d_call: TRBD1; j_call: TRBJ2-2; cdr3_aa: CAIEGTVNTGELFF; cdr3_nt: TGTGCCATCGAGGGGACAGTCAACACCGGGGAGCTGTTTTTT
cdr3_length: 16; v_call: TRBV7-2; clone_size: many; d_call: TRBD1; j_call: TRBJ2-3; cdr3_aa: CASSLSGDRETDTQYF; cdr3_nt: TGTGCCAGCAGCTTATCTGGGGACAGGGAGACAGATACGCAGTATTTT
cdr3_length: 16; v_call: TRBV28; clone_size: many; d_call: .; j_call: TRBJ1-1; cdr3_aa: CASSFPRGGGRTEAFF; cdr3_nt: TGTGCCAGCAGTTTCCCCCGCGGAGGGGGGAGGACTGAAGCTTTCTTT
cdr3_length: 15; v_call: TRBV29-1; clone_size: many; d_call: .; j_call: TRBJ2-3; cdr3_aa: CSVEELASSTDTQYF; cdr3_nt: TGCAGCGTTGAAGAGCTAGCGTCTAGCACAGATACGCAGTATTTT
cdr3_length: 15; v_call: TRBV14; clone_size: many; d_call: TRBD1; j_call: TRBJ2-7; cdr3_aa: CASSQEAGGFYEQYF; cdr3_nt: TGTGCCAGCAGCCAAGAGGCAGGGGGCTTCTACGAGCAGTACTTC
cdr3_length: 15; v_call: TRBV7-6; clone_size: many; d_call: .; j_call: TRBJ2-2; cdr3_aa: CASRPPNLNTGELFF; cdr3_nt: TGTGCCAGCAGACCCCCGAATCTAAACACCGGGGAGCTGTTTTTT
cdr3_length: 14; v_call: TRBV10-3; clone_size: few; d_call: .; j_call: TRBJ2-3; cdr3_aa: CAISELPPRDTQYF; cdr3_nt: TGTGCCATCAGTGAGCTACCCCCGCGGGATACGCAGTATTTT